This TCR beta chain was retrieved from a study of blood T cells in healthy people across ages. There are many counts of this clonotype. PCR was performed a second time for roughly 7 to 12 cycles using a sample-barcoded 5' primer and a J-beta primer mix. One entry per CDR3 protein, called by TCRdb with MiXCR from the 5' RACE reads. The sample holds 780,000 or so distinct CDR3 sequences, around a quarter seen once. V shed 5 bases and J shed 5 bases, with 16 bases lying between them. The CDR3 is made up of 15 amino acids. The data also belong to a second study, concerning T cells of mothers and their children.

Sequencing was done on a sample of blood. J is TRBJ1-5 and V is TRBV12-3 or TRBV12-4; D gene unclear. This sequence was found in a boy aged 5-17 years in good health. In DNA, the CDR3 is TGTGCCAGCAGTGTGTGGGGAAGTCGGGATCAGCCCCAGCATTTT. Translated, it gives CASSVWGSRDQPQHF.